A single sample gave rise to the 26 T cell receptor beta chains below, sequenced in a study of T-cell memory formation after mild COVID-19. TCRdb re-derived calls from the 5' RACE reads in MiXCR, one entry per CDR3 protein. The sample lists roughly 500,000 distinct CDR3 sequences, roughly 22% occurring once. Input material: PBMCs or a T cell subset sorted from them (not recorded which). These receptors were collected from an adult woman who had mild COVID-19 (a few samples of this study predate the infection). Cell type and time point are not known.

This rearrangement joins TRBV27 to TRBJ2-2; D remains unclear. Germline V gene sequence: CDR1 MNHEY, CDR2 SMNVEV (reference sequence). V was pared by 3 bases and J by 2 bases, with 7 bases between. CDR3 length: 14 amino acids. CDR3 DNA: TGTGCCAGCAGTTTTACTCTAAACACCGGGGAGCTGTTTTTT. Translation gives CASSFTLNTGELFF.

This chain joins TRBV20-1 and TRBJ1-2; D unresolved. This CDR3 has 14 residues. Germline loops: CDR1 DFQATT, CDR2 SNEGSKA (reference sequence). Trimming took off 0 bases at V and 4 bases at J, with 12 bases between the two ends. The CDR3 nucleotides are TGCAGTGCTAGAGATCGGGCAGCCCCCTATGGCTACACCTTC. Encoded protein: CSARDRAAPYGYTF.

The V and J genes are TRBV27 and TRBJ1-3; D might be TRBD1 (6 bases). Germline V gene lookup returns CDR1 MNHEY and CDR2 SMNVEV (reference sequence). V gave up 4 bases and J gave up 2 bases, with 12 bases separating them. The CDR3 extends over 15 amino acids. DNA of the CDR3: TGTGCCAGCAGTTCCCTCACAGGGACTGGAAACACCATATATTTT. Encoded protein: CASSSLTGTGNTIYF.

The chain couples TRBV7-8 to TRBJ1-1, with D hard to call. Germline CDR1 and CDR2: SGHVS and FQNEAQ. The CDR3 sequence is 14 residues long. V lost 5 bases to trimming and J lost 3 bases, with 13 bases between them. CDR3 residues: CASSPNGRHTEAFF. The CDR3 nucleotides read TGTGCCAGCAGCCCCAACGGGAGGCACACTGAAGCTTTCTTT.

This clonotype was counted at least ten times. A read error may account for a junction end that differs from germline. The chain links TRBV5-1 to TRBJ2-3; unclear D gene. Germline assignment: CDR1 SGHRS and CDR2 YFSETQ. This CDR3 has 13 residues. This CDR3 reads CASSPTSTDTQYF. The CDR3 DNA reads TGTGCCAGCTCACCGACTAGCACAGATACGCAGTATTTT.

The chain recombines TRBV12-3 or TRBV12-4 with TRBJ2-3, with 12 nucleotides matching TRBD2. This CDR3 spans 17 amino acids. V was clipped by 4 bases and J by 7 bases; unmatched bases: 12. The CDR3 DNA follows: TGTGCCAGCAGTTCCCTACGCTTGCTAGCGGGGGGGCATACGCAGTATTTT. Its protein product is CASSSLRLLAGGHTQYF.

This clonotype was observed a few times. The rearrangement uses TRBV6-6 and TRBJ2-7; 16 nucleotides align to TRBD2. Per the germline V gene, CDR1 is MNHNY and CDR2 is SVGAGI (reference sequence). CDR3 length: 15 residues. With 7 bases clipped from V and 4 bases from J, the junction kept 4 bases outside the gene matches. This CDR3 is CASTAGLAGGYEQYF. The CDR3 region has the DNA TGTGCCAGCACCGCGGGACTAGCGGGAGGGTACGAGCAGTACTTC.

The gene calls are TRBV3-1 and TRBJ2-5; D is perhaps TRBD1 (6 bases). The CDR3 contains 14 residues. Trimming left V 3 bases short and J 5 bases short, with 13 bases between. The germline gives CDR1 LGHDT, CDR2 YNNKEL (reference sequence). The chain's CDR3 is CASSQKTGWETQYF. CDR3 DNA sequence: TGTGCCAGCAGCCAGAAGACAGGCTGGGAGACCCAGTACTTC.

A few counts support this clonotype. V is TRBV6-1 and J is TRBJ2-5; tentatively, D is TRBD1 (5 bases). V dropped 6 bases and J dropped 4 bases, with 12 bases sitting between them. The V gene's germline CDR1 is MNHNS and CDR2 SASEGT. The length of the CDR3 is 13 residues. The chain's CDR3 is CASRDWTRETQYF. DNA for the CDR3: TGTGCCAGCAGGGATTGGACACGAGAGACCCAGTACTTC.

The V call is TRBV5-6, the J call TRBJ1-2, with D possibly TRBD1 on 6 matching bases. Between the trimmed V and J ends, which lost 2 bases and 8 bases, there was a span of 13 bases. The CDR3 is 13 residues long. Per the germline V gene, CDR1 is SGHDT and CDR2 is YYEEEE. CDR3 in amino acids: CASSFTGSWGYTF. CDR3 coding DNA: TGTGCCAGCAGCTTCACAGGGTCTTGGGGCTACACCTTC.

The rearrangement uses TRBV12-3 or TRBV12-4 and TRBJ2-3; 9 nucleotides agree with TRBD1. The V segment lost 5 bases and the J segment 6 bases; nucleotides outside the gene matches: 9. The CDR3 loop spans 15 amino acids. As DNA, the CDR3 is TGTGCCAGCAGTCTGTCGACAGGGGGGACGGATACGCAGTATTTT. It is translated as CASSLSTGGTDTQYF.

This clonotype occurred a few times. The chain combines TRBV7-6 with TRBJ2-5; a weak D match, TRBD2 (5 bases). The CDR3 runs 13 residues. The V end was cut by 6 bases, the J end by 5 bases, with 13 bases between. Germline V gene lookup returns CDR1 SGHVS and CDR2 FNYEAQ. CDR3 DNA: TGTGCCAGCAGTCGGACTGTCAAGGAGACCCAGTACTTC. As protein: CASSRTVKETQYF.

The chain combines TRBV7-9 with TRBJ2-4, with D possibly TRBD2 on 5 matching bases. Per the germline V gene, CDR1 is SEHNR and CDR2 is FQNEAQ (reference sequence). This CDR3 spans 16 amino acids. The V gene lost 2 bases and the J gene lost 0 bases, with 11 bases spanning the gap. Here the CDR3 reads CASSLKVSGAKNIQYF. The CDR3 bases are TGTGCCAGCAGCTTAAAGGTCAGCGGAGCCAAAAACATTCAGTACTTC.

This clonotype was seen repeatedly, ten times or more. The V call is TRBV20-1, the J call TRBJ2-7; 7 bases agree with TRBD2. CDR1 and CDR2 (germline): DFQATT, SNEGSKA (reference sequence). V shed 1 base, J shed 2 bases, and the junction held 23 bases outside the gene matches. CDR3 length equals 20 residues. The CDR3 DNA reads as TGCAGTGCTAGAGCACCCCGAACCCGGGACTACCGGGCGACGCCCTACGAGCAGTACTTC. Its translation is CSARAPRTRDYRATPYEQYF.

This clonotype was counted between two and nine times. A junction boundary mismatches the germline segment, possibly from a read error. The chain couples TRBV3-1 to TRBJ2-7; D is uncertain. This CDR3 has 12 residues. Germline V gene lookup returns CDR1 LGHDT and CDR2 YNNKEL (reference sequence). This CDR3 reads CASSQENWASHF. The CDR3 nucleotides read TGTGCCAGCAGCCAAGAGAATTGGGCCTCGCACTTC.

CDR3 in amino acids: CASSPGGAGNTEAFF. In DNA, the CDR3 is TGCGCCAGCAGCCCCGGGGGGGCAGGAAACACTGAAGCTTTCTTT. The chain combines TRBV5-1 with TRBJ1-1, with D possibly being TRBD1 (6 bases). The length of the CDR3 is 15 residues. With 4 bases removed from V and 2 bases from J, the gap between germline ends came to 15 bases. CDR1 is SGHRS and CDR2 is YFSETQ in the germline V gene.

V is TRBV24-1 and J is TRBJ1-2; 9 nucleotides line up with TRBD1. The germline CDR1 and CDR2 sequences are KGHDR and SFDVKD. This CDR3 is 15 amino acids long. V shed 5 bases and J 3 bases; nucleotides not matched to a gene: 6. CDR3 loop: CATSAWTGDDYGYTF. CDR3 bases: TGTGCCACCAGTGCCTGGACAGGGGATGACTATGGCTACACCTTC.

The chain joins TRBV5-1 to TRBJ1-1; 7 bases are a match to TRBD1. The V segment lost 7 bases and the J segment 7 bases; nucleotides outside the gene matches: 10. The CDR3 covers 13 residues. CDR1 SGHRS and CDR2 YFSETQ come from the germline V gene. The CDR3, as DNA: TGCGCCAGCGGTGATGCGGGACAGATTGAAGCTTTCTTT. It specifies CASGDAGQIEAFF.

This clonotype was seen a few times. The chain combines TRBV29-1 with TRBJ1-4, with D perhaps matching TRBD1 (6 bases). The germline CDR1 and CDR2 sequences are SQVTM and ANQGSEA. The CDR3 totals 13 residues. Trimming left V 6 bases short and J 11 bases short, with 19 bases between. The DNA for the CDR3 is TGCAGCGTGGACACAGGGCCGGGTCGGAAACTGTTTTTT. Encoded protein: CSVDTGPGRKLFF. Full variable domain (outside the CDR3, taken from reference TRBV29-1 and TRBJ1-4): SAVISQKPSRDICQRGTSLTIQCQVDSQVTMMFWYRQQPGQSLTLIATANQGSEATYESGFVIDKFPISRPNLTFSTLTVSNMSPEDSSIYLCSVDTGPGRKLFFGSGTQLSVL.

This chain uses TRBV12-3 or TRBV12-4 with TRBJ2-1; the D gene is possibly TRBD2 (5 bases). The CDR3 sequence is 15 residues long. Trimming pared 5 bases from V and 0 bases from J, leaving 11 bases between. The CDR3 bases are TGTGCCAGCAGTCCCACCCGGGGCTCCTACAATGAGCAGTTCTTC. Residues: CASSPTRGSYNEQFF.

There are many counts of this clonotype. J is TRBJ2-3 and V is TRBV5-5, with no clear D. Germline V gives CDR1 SGHKS, CDR2 YYEKEE (reference sequence). Trimming left V 0 bases short and J 6 bases short, with 8 bases between. This CDR3 has 13 residues. CDR3 in DNA: TGTGCCAGCAGCTTGGAGGTCAGGGATACGCAGTATTTT. This sequence encodes CASSLEVRDTQYF.

This clonotype is a singleton in its sample. The rearrangement joins TRBV27 to TRBJ1-2, with 10 bases identical to TRBD1. CDR3 length equals 15 residues. From germline, CDR1 is MNHEY and CDR2 SMNVEV (reference sequence). With 4 bases clipped from V and 6 bases from J, the junction kept 8 bases outside the gene matches. The CDR3 here is CASSSDRGLRNGYTF. The CDR3 nucleotides read TGTGCCAGCAGTTCCGACAGGGGGCTCAGAAATGGCTACACCTTC.

This clonotype was seen more than once but under ten times. The rearrangement uses TRBV12-3 or TRBV12-4 and TRBJ2-1, with TRBD2 identical over 11 bases. The CDR3 covers 23 residues. V was clipped by 2 bases and J by 0 bases; unmatched bases: 21. CDR3 coding DNA: TGTGCCAGCAGTTTAAATTTTTGGTTGATGGGACTAGCGGAATCAAGCTCCTACAATGAGCAGTTCTTC. This translates into CASSLNFWLMGLAESSSYNEQFF.

The gene calls are TRBV7-9 and TRBJ2-4, with 11 bases aligning to TRBD1. Unmatched junction bases numbered 4, after V lost 4 bases and J lost 5 bases. There are 15 residues in the CDR3. The germline gives CDR1 SEHNR, CDR2 FQNEAQ (reference sequence). The CDR3, as DNA: TGTGCCAGCAGCTGGGGACAGGGGGTGGAAAACATTCAGTACTTC. Translation: CASSWGQGVENIQYF.

This chain joins TRBV27 and TRBJ2-5; D is ambiguous. The CDR3 extends over 17 amino acids. With 5 bases removed from V and 1 base from J, the gap between germline ends came to 20 bases. Per the germline V gene, CDR1 is MNHEY and CDR2 is SMNVEV (reference sequence). CDR3 amino acids: CASSQTHGSLIQETQYF. CDR3 DNA: TGTGCCAGCAGTCAAACCCACGGAAGCCTAATCCAAGAGACCCAGTACTTC.

A few counts support this clonotype. V is TRBV5-1 and J is TRBJ2-6; the D is unclear. Germline lookup yields CDR1 SGHRS and CDR2 YFSETQ. This CDR3 is 15 amino acids long. Trimming pared 4 bases from V and 2 bases from J, leaving 10 bases between. CDR3 sequence: CASSDPAAGANVLTF. The CDR3 coding sequence is TGCGCCAGCAGCGACCCGGCAGCTGGGGCCAACGTCCTGACTTTC.